This section outlines one T cell receptor beta chain sequence together with its context. No antigen is known for it. The repertoire was sequenced with immunoSEQ multiplex PCR; TCRdb's copy has only in-frame clones and lacks some. The table records approximately 19,000 clones, 86% of them present only once. These data belong to a study of OX40 agonist ivuxolimab in advanced cancers. With 3 bases clipped from V and 3 bases from J, the junction kept 4 bases outside the gene matches. CDR1 is SGHVS, CDR2 FNYEAQ, per germline. This CDR3 region has 14 residues. Study results and limitations: Within 6 weeks, CD4+ and CD8+ blood T cells expanded clonally at 0.1 to 3.0 mg/kg.

This TCR was sampled from an adult with an advanced solid tumor such as melanoma, head and neck, liver or kidney cancer. The sample here was CD4+ or CD8+ T cells sorted from blood, taken in a trial of the OX40 agonist ivuxolimab. The chain employs TRBV7-6 and TRBJ1-1; 7 positions match TRBD1. CDR3 nucleotides: TGTGCCAGCAGCTTGTGGACAGGAGACACTGAAGCTTTCTTT. Amino acids: CASSLWTGDTEAFF.